The 2 T cell receptor beta chains below were found in one sample sequenced in a study of T cell responses to AZD1222 COVID-19 vaccine. This table comes from immunoSEQ multiplex PCR, and its TCRdb copy is limited to in-frame clones, with some not included. In the table there are some 120,000 clones, under 95% of which are singletons. The source was peripheral blood, collected on day 0 of AZD1222 vaccination. The source of these receptors is an adult in good health.

The gene calls are TRBV20-1 and TRBJ1-2; unclear D gene. The CDR3 is 11 residues long. The V end was cut by 4 bases, the J end by 6 bases, with 9 bases between. In germline, CDR1 is DFQATT, CDR2 SNEGSKA (reference sequence). CDR3 region: CSAKSSDGYTF. CDR3 bases: TGCAGTGCTAAGAGTTCCGATGGCTACACCTTC.

The chain joins TRBV6-5 to TRBJ2-2; 7 nucleotides agree with TRBD1. The V gene's germline CDR1 is MNHEY and CDR2 SVGAGI. CDR3 length: 15 amino acids. Trimming took 5 bases from V and 4 from J; bases not matched to a gene: 7. This CDR3 reads CASSTLGTVTGELFF. The DNA for the CDR3 is TGTGCCAGCAGTACCCTAGGGACAGTCACCGGGGAGCTGTTTTTT.